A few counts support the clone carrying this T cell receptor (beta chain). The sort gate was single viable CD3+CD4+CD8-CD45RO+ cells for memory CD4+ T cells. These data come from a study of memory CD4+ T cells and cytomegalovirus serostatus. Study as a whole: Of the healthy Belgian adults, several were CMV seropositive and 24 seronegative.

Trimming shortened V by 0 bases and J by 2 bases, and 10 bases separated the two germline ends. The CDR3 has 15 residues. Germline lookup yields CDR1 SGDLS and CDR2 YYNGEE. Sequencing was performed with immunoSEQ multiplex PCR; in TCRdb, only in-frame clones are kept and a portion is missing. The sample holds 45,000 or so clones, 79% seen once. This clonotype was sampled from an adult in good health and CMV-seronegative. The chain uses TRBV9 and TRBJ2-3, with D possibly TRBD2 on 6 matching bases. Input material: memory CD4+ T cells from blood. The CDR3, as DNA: TGTGCCAGCAGCGTAGGGGACTTAGCCACAGATACGCAGTATTTT. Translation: CASSVGDLATDTQYF.